This TCR beta chain was captured in a study of blood T cell repertoires in COVID-19. Study at large: Samples representing acute and convalescent COVID-19 were sourced from the United States, Italy and Spain. T cells, B-cell-depleted T cells, or PBMCs supplied cDNA or gDNA.

This clone has a handful of counts. This CDR3 is 12 amino acids long. The V end was cut by 10 bases, the J end by 2 bases, with 12 bases between. The V gene's germline CDR1 is LNHDA and CDR2 SQIVND (reference sequence). How the authors handled the data: It was from reference gene primer amplification that nucleated cell counts were estimated. Clones were read by immunoSEQ multiplex PCR, and TCRdb kept only the in-frame ones, dropping some. V and J calls and clone size are copied from that table; D and trimming were computed from the DNA. The table records approximately 200,000 clones, roughly 87% of them present only once.

The rearrangement links TRBV19 to TRBJ2-7, with D unclear. The sequence derives from a man aged 40-49 years with active or convalescent COVID-19. The source material was peripheral blood. Written as DNA, the CDR3 is TGTGCCAAGAGTATTGTAGCCTACGAGCAGTACTTC. This gives the protein CAKSIVAYEQYF.